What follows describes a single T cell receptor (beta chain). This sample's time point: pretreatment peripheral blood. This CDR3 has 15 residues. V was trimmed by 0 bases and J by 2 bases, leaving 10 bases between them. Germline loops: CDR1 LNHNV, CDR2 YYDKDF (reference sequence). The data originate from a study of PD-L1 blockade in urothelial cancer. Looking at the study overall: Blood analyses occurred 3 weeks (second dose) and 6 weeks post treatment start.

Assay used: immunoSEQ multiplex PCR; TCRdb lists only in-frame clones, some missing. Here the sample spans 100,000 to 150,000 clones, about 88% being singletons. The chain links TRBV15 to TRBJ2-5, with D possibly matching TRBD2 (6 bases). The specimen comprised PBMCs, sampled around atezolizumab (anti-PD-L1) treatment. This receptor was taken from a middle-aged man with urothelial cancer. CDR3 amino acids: CATSRDYGGQETQYF. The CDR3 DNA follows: TGTGCCACCAGCAGAGATTACGGGGGACAAGAGACCCAGTACTTC.